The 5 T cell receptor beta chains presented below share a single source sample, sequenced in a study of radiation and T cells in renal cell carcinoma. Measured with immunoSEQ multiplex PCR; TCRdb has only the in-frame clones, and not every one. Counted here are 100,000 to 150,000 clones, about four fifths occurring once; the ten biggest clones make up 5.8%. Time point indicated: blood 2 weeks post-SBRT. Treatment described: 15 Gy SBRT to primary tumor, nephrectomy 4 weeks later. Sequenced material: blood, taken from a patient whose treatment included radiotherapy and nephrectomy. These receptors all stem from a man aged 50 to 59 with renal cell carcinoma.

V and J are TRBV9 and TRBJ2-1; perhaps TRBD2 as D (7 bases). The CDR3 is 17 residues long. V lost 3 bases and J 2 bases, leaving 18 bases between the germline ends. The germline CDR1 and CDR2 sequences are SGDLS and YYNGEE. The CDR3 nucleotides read TGTGCCAGCAGCGGTCGAGGCAGGGGAGGGACCTACAATGAGCAGTTCTTC. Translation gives CASSGRGRGGTYNEQFF.

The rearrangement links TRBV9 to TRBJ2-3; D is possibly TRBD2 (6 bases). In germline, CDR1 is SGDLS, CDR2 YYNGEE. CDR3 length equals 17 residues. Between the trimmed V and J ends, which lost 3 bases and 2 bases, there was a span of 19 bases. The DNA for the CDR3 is TGTGCCAGCAGCGGACCTAGTGGGAGGCCATCCACAGATACGCAGTATTTT. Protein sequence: CASSGPSGRPSTDTQYF. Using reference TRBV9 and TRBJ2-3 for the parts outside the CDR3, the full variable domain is DSGVTQTPKHLITATGQRVTLRCSPRSGDLSVYWYQQSLDQGLQFLIQYYNGEERAKGNILERFSAQQFPDLHSELNLSSLELGDSALYFCASSGPSGRPSTDTQYFGPGTRLTVL.

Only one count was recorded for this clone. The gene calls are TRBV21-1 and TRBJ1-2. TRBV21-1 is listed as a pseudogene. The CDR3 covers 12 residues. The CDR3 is CASSRRGGGYTF. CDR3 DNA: TGTGCCAGCAGCAGGAGGGGAGGTGGCTACACCTTC.

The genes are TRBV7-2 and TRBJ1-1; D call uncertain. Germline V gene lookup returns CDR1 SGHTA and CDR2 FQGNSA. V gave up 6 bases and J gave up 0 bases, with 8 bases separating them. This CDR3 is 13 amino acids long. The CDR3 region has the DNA TGTGCCAGCAGATTATCACTGAACACTGAAGCTTTCTTT. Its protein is CASRLSLNTEAFF.

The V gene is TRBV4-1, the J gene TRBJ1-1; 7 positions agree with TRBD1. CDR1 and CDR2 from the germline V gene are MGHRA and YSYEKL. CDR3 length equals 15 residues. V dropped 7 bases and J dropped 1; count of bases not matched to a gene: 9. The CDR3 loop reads CASTWGRTGNTEAFF. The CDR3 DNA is TGCGCCAGCACATGGGGACGGACAGGGAACACTGAAGCTTTCTTT.